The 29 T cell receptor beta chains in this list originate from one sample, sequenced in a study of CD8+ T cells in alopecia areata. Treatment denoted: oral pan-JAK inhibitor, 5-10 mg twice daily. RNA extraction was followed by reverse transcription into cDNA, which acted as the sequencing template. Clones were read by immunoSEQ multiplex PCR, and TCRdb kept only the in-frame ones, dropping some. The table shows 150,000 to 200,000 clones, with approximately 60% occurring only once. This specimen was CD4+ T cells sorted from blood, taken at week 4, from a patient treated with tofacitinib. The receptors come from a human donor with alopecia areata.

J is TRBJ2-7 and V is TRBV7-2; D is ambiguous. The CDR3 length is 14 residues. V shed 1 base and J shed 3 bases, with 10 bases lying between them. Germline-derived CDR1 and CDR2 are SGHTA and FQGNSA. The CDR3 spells CASSLGSVGYEQYF. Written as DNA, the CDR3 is TGTGCCAGCAGCTTAGGATCGGTTGGCTACGAGCAGTACTTC.

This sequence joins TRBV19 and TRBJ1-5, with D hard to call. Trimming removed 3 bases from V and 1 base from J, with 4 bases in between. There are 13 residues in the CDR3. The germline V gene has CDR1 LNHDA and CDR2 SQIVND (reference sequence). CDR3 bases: TGTGCCAGTAGTATGTTCAGCAATCAGCCCCAGCATTTT. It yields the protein CASSMFSNQPQHF.

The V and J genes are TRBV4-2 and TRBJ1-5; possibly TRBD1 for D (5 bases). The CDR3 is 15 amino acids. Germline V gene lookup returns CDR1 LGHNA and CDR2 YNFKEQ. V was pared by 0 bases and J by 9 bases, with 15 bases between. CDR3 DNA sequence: TGTGCCAGCAGCCAAGAGGCTCGGGACTTGAGGCCCCAGCATTTT. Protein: CASSQEARDLRPQHF.

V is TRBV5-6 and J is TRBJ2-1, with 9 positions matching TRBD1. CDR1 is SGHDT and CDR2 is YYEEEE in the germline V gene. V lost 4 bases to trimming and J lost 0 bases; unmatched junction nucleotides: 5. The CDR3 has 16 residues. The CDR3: CASSPGTGSSYNEQFF. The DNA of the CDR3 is TGTGCCAGCAGCCCGGGGACAGGGAGCTCCTACAATGAGCAGTTCTTC.

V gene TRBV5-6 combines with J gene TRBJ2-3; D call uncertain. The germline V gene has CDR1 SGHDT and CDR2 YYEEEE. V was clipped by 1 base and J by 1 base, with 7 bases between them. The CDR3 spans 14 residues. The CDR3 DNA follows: TGTGCCAGCAGCTTGCGAATCCGCACAGATACGCAGTATTTT. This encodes CASSLRIRTDTQYF.

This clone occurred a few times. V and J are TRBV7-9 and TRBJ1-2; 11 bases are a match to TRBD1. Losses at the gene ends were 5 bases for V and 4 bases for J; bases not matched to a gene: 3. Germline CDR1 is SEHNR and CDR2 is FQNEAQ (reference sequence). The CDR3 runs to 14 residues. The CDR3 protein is CASSPGQGGYGYTF. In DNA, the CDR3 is TGTGCCAGCAGCCCGGGACAGGGGGGCTATGGCTACACCTTC.

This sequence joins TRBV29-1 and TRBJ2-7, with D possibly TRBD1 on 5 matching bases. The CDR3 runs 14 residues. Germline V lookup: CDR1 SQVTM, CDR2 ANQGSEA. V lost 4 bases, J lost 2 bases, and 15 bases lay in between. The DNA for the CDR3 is TGCAGCGTTGGTCGCCCAGGGCACACCTACGAGCAGTACTTC. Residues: CSVGRPGHTYEQYF.

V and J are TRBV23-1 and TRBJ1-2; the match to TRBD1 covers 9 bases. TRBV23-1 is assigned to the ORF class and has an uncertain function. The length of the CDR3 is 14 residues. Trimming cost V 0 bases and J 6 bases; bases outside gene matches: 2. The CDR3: CASSQSRTGDGYTF. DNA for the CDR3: TGCGCCAGCAGTCAATCGAGGACAGGGGATGGCTACACCTTC.

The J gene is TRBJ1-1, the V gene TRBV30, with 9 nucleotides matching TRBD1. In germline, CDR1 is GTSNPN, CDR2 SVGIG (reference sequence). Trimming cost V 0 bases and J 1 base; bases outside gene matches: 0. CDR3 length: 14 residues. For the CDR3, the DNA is TGTGCCTGGAGTGTGGACAGGGGGAACACTGAAGCTTTCTTT. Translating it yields CAWSVDRGNTEAFF.

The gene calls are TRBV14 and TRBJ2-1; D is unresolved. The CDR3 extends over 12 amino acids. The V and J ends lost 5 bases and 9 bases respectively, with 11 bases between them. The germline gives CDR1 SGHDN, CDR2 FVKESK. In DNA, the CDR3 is TGTGCCAGCAGCGGACCCCCGGGTGAGCAGTTCTTC. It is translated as CASSGPPGEQFF.

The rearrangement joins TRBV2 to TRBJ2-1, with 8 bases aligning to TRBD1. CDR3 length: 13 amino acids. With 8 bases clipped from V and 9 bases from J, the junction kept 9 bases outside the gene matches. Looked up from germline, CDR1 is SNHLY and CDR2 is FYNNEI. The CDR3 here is CASLGQGLGEQFF. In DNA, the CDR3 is TGTGCCAGCCTTGGACAGGGACTGGGTGAGCAGTTCTTC.

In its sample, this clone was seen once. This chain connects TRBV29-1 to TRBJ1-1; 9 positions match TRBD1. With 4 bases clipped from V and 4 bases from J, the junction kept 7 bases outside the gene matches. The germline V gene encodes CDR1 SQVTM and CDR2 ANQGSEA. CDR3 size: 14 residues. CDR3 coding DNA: TGCAGCGTTGGACTACAGGGGGCTAGCACTGAAGCTTTCTTT. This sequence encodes CSVGLQGASTEAFF.

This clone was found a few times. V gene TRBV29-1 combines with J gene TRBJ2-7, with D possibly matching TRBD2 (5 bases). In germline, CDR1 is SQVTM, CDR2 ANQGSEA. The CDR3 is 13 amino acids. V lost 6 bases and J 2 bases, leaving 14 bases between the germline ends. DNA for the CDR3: TGCAGCGTAGGTTCGGGATCAACCTACGAGCAGTACTTC. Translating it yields CSVGSGSTYEQYF.

CDR3 region: CATQGVGYEQYF. The CDR3 DNA follows: TGTGCCACCCAAGGGGTCGGCTACGAGCAGTACTTC. The chain combines TRBV7-9 with TRBJ2-7; D possibly corresponds to TRBD1 (5 bases). The length of the CDR3 is 12 residues. Germline V gene sequence: CDR1 SEHNR, CDR2 FQNEAQ (reference sequence). Between the trimmed V and J ends, which lost 10 bases and 3 bases, there was a span of 13 bases.

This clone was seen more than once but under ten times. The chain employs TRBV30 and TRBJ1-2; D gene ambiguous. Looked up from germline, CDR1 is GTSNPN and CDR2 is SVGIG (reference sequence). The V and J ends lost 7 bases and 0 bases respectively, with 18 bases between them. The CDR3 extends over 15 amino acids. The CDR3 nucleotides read TGTGCCTCGAGGCCCGGGCTCGGCCCTAACTATGGCTACACCTTC. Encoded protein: CASRPGLGPNYGYTF.

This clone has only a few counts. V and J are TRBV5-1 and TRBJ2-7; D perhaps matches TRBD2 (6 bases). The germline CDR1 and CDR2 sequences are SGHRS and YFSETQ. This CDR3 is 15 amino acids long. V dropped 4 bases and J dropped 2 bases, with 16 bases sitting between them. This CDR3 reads CASSTDGGPPYEQYF. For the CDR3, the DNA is TGCGCCAGCAGCACAGACGGGGGACCCCCCTACGAGCAGTACTTC.

As DNA, the CDR3 is TGTGCTAGTGGTTTGTCGACGAACACTGAAGCTTTCTTT. Its protein is CASGLSTNTEAFF. The chain joins TRBV12-5 to TRBJ1-1; D is uncertain. CDR1 and CDR2 (germline): LGHNT, FRNRAP. The CDR3 length is 13 residues. V was pared by 2 bases and J by 1 base, with 5 bases between.

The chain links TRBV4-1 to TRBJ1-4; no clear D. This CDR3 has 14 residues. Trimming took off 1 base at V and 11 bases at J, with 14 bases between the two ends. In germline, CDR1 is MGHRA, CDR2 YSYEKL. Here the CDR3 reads CASSQGTAGGKLFF. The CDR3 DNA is TGCGCCAGCAGCCAAGGGACGGCTGGAGGGAAACTGTTTTTT.

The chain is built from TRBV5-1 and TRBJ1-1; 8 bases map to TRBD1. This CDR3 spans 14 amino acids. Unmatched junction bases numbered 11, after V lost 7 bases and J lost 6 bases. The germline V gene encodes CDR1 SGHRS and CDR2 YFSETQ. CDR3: CASSVQGAEAEAFF. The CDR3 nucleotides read TGCGCCAGCTCAGTTCAGGGGGCGGAGGCTGAAGCTTTCTTT.

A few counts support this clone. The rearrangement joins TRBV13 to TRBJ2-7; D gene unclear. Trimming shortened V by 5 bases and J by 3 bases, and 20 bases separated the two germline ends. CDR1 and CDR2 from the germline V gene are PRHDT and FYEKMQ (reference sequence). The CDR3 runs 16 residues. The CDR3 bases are TGTGCCAGCAGCCCCTTCTTGGCAGGAGAAAGCTACGAGCAGTACTTC. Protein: CASSPFLAGESYEQYF.

CDR3 sequence reads: CASTQGGGADTQYF. For the CDR3, the DNA is TGTGCCAGCACTCAAGGAGGGGGAGCAGATACGCAGTATTTT. The chain links TRBV2 to TRBJ2-3, with D perhaps TRBD1 or TRBD2 (6 bases each). CDR3 length: 14 residues. V was shortened by 7 bases and J by 4 bases, with 15 bases between the two germline ends. Looked up from germline, CDR1 is SNHLY and CDR2 is FYNNEI.

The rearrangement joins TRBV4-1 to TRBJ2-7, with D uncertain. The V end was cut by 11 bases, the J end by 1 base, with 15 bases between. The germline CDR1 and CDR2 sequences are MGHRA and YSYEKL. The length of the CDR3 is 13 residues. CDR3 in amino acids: CADTRAESYEQYF. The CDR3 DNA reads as TGCGCCGACACAAGGGCCGAATCCTACGAGCAGTACTTC.

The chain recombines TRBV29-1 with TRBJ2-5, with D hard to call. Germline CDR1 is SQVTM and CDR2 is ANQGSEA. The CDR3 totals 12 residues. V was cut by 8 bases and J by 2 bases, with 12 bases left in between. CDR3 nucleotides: TGCAGCCTCAGCCGAGAACAAGAGACCCAGTACTTC. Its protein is CSLSREQETQYF.

The CDR3 loop is CAWSDLTNYGYTF. Written as DNA, the CDR3 is TGTGCCTGGAGTGATCTGACTAACTATGGCTACACCTTC. The J gene is TRBJ1-2, the V gene TRBV30; D is unclear. Germline loops: CDR1 GTSNPN, CDR2 SVGIG (reference sequence). With 1 base removed from V and 0 bases from J, the gap between germline ends came to 6 bases. The CDR3 is 13 amino acids.

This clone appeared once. The CDR3 sequence: CSVRGQRLATGELFF. In DNA, the CDR3 is TGCAGCGTACGTGGACAGCGATTAGCAACCGGGGAGCTGTTTTTT. The gene calls are TRBV29-1 and TRBJ2-2; D is perhaps TRBD1 (6 bases). V was clipped by 6 bases and J by 5 bases, with 19 bases between them. Germline CDR1 reads SQVTM; CDR2 reads ANQGSEA. This CDR3 spans 15 amino acids.

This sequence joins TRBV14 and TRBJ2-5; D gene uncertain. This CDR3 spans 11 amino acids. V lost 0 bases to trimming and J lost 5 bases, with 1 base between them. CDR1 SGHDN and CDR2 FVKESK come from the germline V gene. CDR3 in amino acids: CASSQEETQYF. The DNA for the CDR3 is TGTGCCAGCAGCCAAGAGGAGACCCAGTACTTC.

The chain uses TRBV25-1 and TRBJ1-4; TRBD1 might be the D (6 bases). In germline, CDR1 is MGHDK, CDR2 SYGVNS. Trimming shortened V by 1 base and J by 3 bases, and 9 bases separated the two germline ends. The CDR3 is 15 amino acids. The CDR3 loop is CASSESGVANEKLFF. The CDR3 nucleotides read TGTGCCAGCAGTGAATCAGGGGTAGCTAATGAAAAACTGTTTTTT.

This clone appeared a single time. The CDR3: CAWSLQFGPLHF. The DNA for the CDR3 is TGTGCCTGGAGCTTACAGTTCGGCCCCCTCCACTTT. This rearrangement joins TRBV30 to TRBJ1-6; D uncertain. CDR3 length: 12 residues. The germline V and J ends were trimmed by 3 bases and 13 bases, with 13 bases remaining between them. Germline-derived CDR1 and CDR2 are GTSNPN and SVGIG (reference sequence).

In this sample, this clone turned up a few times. The CDR3 DNA reads TGCGCCAGCAGCTCGGAACAAAGACAGGGCATTGAGCAGTACTTC. Translation: CASSSEQRQGIEQYF. The V call is TRBV5-1, the J call TRBJ2-7, with TRBD1 matching 7 bases. The CDR3 contains 15 residues. The germline CDR1 and CDR2 sequences are SGHRS and YFSETQ. The V and J ends lost 3 bases and 7 bases, in that order; junction bases with no gene match: 13.